The next 14 T cell receptor beta chains were all read from a single sample in a study of shared clonotypes between healthy human individuals. TCRdb keeps only in-frame clones here, not all; method: immunoSEQ multiplex PCR. This table has 2 million to 3 million clones, 80% to 95% appearing once. Specimen: naive CD4+ T cells from PBMCs. Regarding subset: CD45RA+ positively selected. The source is a man aged 18-30 years in good health. Some clones in this sample may be carry-over from other donors' samples.

The chain carries TRBV11-2 and TRBJ2-1, with D maybe TRBD2 (5 bases). This CDR3 has 16 residues. Germline loops: CDR1 SGHAT, CDR2 FQNNGV. Trimming removed 6 bases at V and 1 base at J, with 16 bases between. The CDR3 region is CASRRVGVGSYNEQFF. CDR3 nucleotide sequence: TGTGCCAGCAGAAGGGTGGGAGTAGGATCCTACAATGAGCAGTTCTTC.

CDR3 bases: TGTGCCTGGAGTGCAATCCTGGGACAGGAAAATGGAAACACCATATATTTT. It is translated as CAWSAILGQENGNTIYF. This sequence joins TRBV30 and TRBJ1-3; TRBD1 matches 8 bases. The CDR3 length is 17 residues. Unmatched junction bases numbered 11, after V lost 1 base and J lost 3 bases. Germline values: CDR1 GTSNPN, CDR2 SVGIG (reference sequence).

CDR3: CASSYDRGYYGYTF. The CDR3 coding sequence is TGTGCCAGCAGTTACGACAGGGGGTACTATGGCTACACCTTC. The chain uses TRBV6-5 and TRBJ1-2; the match to TRBD1 covers 9 bases. J gave up 3 bases and V 2 bases, and 1 base lay outside the gene matches. CDR1 is MNHEY, CDR2 SVGAGI, per germline. This CDR3 is 14 amino acids long.

Comments on this clone: Other DNA sequences in this specimen translate into the identical CDR3. V is TRBV28 and J is TRBJ1-5; 7 bases map to TRBD1. The germline CDR1 and CDR2 sequences are MDHEN and SYDVKM. Trimming took 6 bases from V and 3 from J; bases not matched to a gene: 5. The CDR3 consists of 14 residues. Here the CDR3 reads CASRPGTVNQPQHF. CDR3 coding DNA: TGTGCCAGCAGACCCGGGACAGTCAATCAGCCCCAGCATTTT. Complete variable domain (other parts from reference TRBV28 and TRBJ1-5): DVKVTQSSRYLVKRTGEKVFLECVQDMDHENMFWYRQDPGLGLRLIYFSYDVKMKEKGDIPEGYSVSREKKERFSLILESASTNQTSMYLCASRPGTVNQPQHFGDGTRLSIL.

V and J are TRBV28 and TRBJ1-3, with D hard to call. Germline CDR1 is MDHEN and CDR2 is SYDVKM. The CDR3 runs 12 residues. V was clipped by 5 bases and J by 6 bases, with 8 bases between them. The CDR3: CASSLGENTIYF. Written as DNA, the CDR3 is TGTGCCAGCAGTCTCGGAGAAAACACCATATATTTT.

The chain joins TRBV28 to TRBJ2-7, with 8 bases aligning to TRBD2. Germline assignment: CDR1 MDHEN and CDR2 SYDVKM. This CDR3 contains 15 residues. Trimming removed 6 bases from V and 4 bases from J; junction bases left unmatched: 11. The CDR3 protein is CASSPGTSKGYEQYF. CDR3 in DNA: TGTGCCAGCAGCCCTGGGACTAGTAAAGGGTACGAGCAGTACTTC.

V and J are TRBV2 and TRBJ1-1; D may be TRBD1 (5 bases). There are 14 residues in the CDR3. CDR1 SNHLY and CDR2 FYNNEI come from the germline V gene. V was trimmed by 3 bases and J by 4 bases, leaving 12 bases between them. The CDR3 here is CASSDRGGGTEAFF. DNA for the CDR3: TGTGCCAGCAGTGATAGGGGCGGCGGCACTGAAGCTTTCTTT.

This clone came up once. The V call is TRBV5-6, the J call TRBJ2-2, with no clear D. Germline V CDR1 and CDR2: SGHDT, YYEEEE. The CDR3 spans 15 residues. With 0 bases removed from V and 10 bases from J, the gap between germline ends came to 16 bases. The CDR3 sequence: CASSLAGGPKEELFF. In nucleotides, the CDR3 is TGTGCCAGCAGCTTGGCCGGCGGTCCCAAAGAGGAGCTGTTTTTT. Together with reference TRBV5-6 and TRBJ2-2, the CDR3 gives the full variable domain: DAGVTQSPTHLIKTRGQQVTLRCSPKSGHDTVSWYQQALGQGPQFIFQYYEEEERQRGNFPDRFSGHQFPNYSSELNVNALLLGDSALYLCASSLAGGPKEELFFGEGSRLTVL.

The chain employs TRBV7-3 and TRBJ2-1; D gene uncertain. The V and J ends lost 4 bases and 7 bases respectively, with 11 bases between them. The CDR3 sequence is 13 residues long. Germline V gene lookup returns CDR1 SGHTA and CDR2 FQGTGA. The CDR3 here is CASSSLRRNEQFF. As DNA, the CDR3 is TGTGCCAGCAGCTCCCTTCGGAGAAATGAGCAGTTCTTC.

This chain uses TRBV4-1 with TRBJ1-5; TRBD1 matches at 7 bases. The CDR3 is made up of 15 amino acids. The V gene end was trimmed by 4 bases and the J gene end by 2 bases; junction bases not matched to a gene: 5. Germline values: CDR1 MGHRA, CDR2 YSYEKL. The CDR3: CASSPVGQGNQPQHF. CDR3 sequence (DNA): TGCGCCAGCAGCCCAGTCGGACAGGGCAATCAGCCCCAGCATTTT.

The chain is built from TRBV2 and TRBJ2-7; D is uncertain. V shed 7 bases and J shed 2 bases, with 15 bases lying between them. This CDR3 spans 14 amino acids. Germline CDR1 SNHLY, CDR2 FYNNEI. The CDR3 loop reads CASISDPGAYEQYF. CDR3 nucleotides: TGTGCCAGCATCTCGGACCCGGGCGCCTACGAGCAGTACTTC.

This clone turned up a few times. Different DNA sequences within this sample yield the same CDR3. The chain combines TRBV5-4 with TRBJ2-3; D could derive from TRBD1 or TRBD2 (5 bases each). The CDR3 is 13 amino acids. Germline lookup yields CDR1 SGHNT and CDR2 YYREEE (reference sequence). Between the trimmed V and J ends, which lost 4 bases and 0 bases, there was a span of 6 bases. CDR3 DNA sequence: TGTGCCAGCAGCCGGGACAGCACAGATACGCAGTATTTT. Protein: CASSRDSTDTQYF.

This chain connects TRBV12-5 to TRBJ2-2; D ambiguous. The V end lost 0 bases, the J end lost 5 bases, and 16 bases lay between the germline ends. The germline V gene has CDR1 LGHNT and CDR2 FRNRAP. The CDR3 sequence is 17 residues long. CDR3 DNA: TGTGCTAGTGGTTTGGTAATTAGTAATAGACGGACCGGGGAGCTGTTTTTT. It specifies CASGLVISNRRTGELFF.

V is TRBV30 and J is TRBJ2-7; perhaps TRBD2 as D (5 bases). Germline CDR1 GTSNPN, CDR2 SVGIG (reference sequence). The ends were cut back, 8 bases at V and 7 bases at J, with 24 bases in the middle. The CDR3 has 14 residues. CDR3 amino acids: CALRRSRTLTEQYF. CDR3 nucleotides: TGTGCCCTCCGCCGCAGCCGGACTCTAACGGAGCAGTACTTC.